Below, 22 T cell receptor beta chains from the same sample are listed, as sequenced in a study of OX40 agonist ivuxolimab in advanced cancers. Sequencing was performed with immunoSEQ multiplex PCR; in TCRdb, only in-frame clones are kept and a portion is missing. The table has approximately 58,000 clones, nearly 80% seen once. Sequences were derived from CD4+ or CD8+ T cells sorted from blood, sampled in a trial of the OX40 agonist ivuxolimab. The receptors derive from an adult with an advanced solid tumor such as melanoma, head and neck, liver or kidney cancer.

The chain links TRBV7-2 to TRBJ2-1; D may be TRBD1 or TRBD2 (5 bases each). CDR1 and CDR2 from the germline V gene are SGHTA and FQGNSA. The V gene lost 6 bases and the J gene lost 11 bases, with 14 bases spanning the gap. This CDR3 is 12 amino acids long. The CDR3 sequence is CASSPVTGQQFF. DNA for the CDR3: TGTGCCAGCAGTCCAGTGACGGGACAGCAGTTCTTC.

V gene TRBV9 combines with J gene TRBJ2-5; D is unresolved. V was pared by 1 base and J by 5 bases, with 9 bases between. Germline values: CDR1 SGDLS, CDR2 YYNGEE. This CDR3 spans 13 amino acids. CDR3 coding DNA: TGTGCCAGCAGCGTATTCCCCGGGGAGACCCAGTACTTC. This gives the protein CASSVFPGETQYF.

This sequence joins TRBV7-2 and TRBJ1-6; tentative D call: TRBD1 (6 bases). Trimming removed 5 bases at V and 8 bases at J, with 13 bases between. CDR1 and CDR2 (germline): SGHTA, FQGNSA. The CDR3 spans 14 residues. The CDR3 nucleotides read TGTGCCAGCAGCAAGGGGACATCCTATTCACCCCTCCACTTT. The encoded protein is CASSKGTSYSPLHF.

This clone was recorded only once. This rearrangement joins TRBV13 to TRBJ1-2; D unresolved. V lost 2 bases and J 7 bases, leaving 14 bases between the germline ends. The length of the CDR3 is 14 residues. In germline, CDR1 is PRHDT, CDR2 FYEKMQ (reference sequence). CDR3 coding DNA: TGTGCCAGCAGCTTACGCTGGAGAGGGAGTGGCTACACCTTC. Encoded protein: CASSLRWRGSGYTF.

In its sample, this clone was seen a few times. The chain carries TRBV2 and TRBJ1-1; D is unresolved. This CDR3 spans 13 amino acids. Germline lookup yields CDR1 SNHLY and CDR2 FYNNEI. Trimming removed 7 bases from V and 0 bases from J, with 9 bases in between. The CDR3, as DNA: TGTGCCAGCAAATGGTCATTGAACACTGAAGCTTTCTTT. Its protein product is CASKWSLNTEAFF.

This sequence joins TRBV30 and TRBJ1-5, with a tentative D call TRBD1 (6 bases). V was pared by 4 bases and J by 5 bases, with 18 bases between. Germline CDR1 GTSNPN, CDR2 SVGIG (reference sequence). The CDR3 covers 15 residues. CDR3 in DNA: TGTGCCTGGAAAGAGGGGGGGCTGGTGGATCAGCCCCAGCATTTT. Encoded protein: CAWKEGGLVDQPQHF.

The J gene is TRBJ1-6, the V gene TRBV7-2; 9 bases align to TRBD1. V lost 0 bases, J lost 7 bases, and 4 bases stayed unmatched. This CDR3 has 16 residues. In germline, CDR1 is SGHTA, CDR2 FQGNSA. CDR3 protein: CASSLASGTGNSPLHF. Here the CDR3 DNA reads TGTGCCAGCAGCTTAGCGAGCGGGACAGGGAATTCACCCCTCCACTTT.

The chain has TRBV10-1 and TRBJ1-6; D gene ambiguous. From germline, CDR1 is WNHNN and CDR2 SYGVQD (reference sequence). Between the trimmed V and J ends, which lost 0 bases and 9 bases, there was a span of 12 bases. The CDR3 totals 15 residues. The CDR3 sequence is CASSESIHKTSPLHF. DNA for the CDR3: TGCGCCAGCAGTGAGTCGATCCACAAGACTTCACCCCTCCACTTT.

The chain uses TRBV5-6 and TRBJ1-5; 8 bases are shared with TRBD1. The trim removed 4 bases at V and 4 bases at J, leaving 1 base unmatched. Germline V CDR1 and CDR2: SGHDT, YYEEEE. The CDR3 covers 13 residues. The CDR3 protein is CASSRTGNQPQHF. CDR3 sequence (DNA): TGTGCCAGCAGCCGGACAGGGAATCAGCCCCAGCATTTT.

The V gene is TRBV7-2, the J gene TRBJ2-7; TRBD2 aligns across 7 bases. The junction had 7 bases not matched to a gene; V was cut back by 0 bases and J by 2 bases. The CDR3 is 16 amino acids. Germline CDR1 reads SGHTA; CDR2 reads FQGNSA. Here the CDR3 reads CASSLAGGTQTYEQYF. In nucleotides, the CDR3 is TGTGCCAGCAGCTTAGCGGGGGGGACTCAAACCTACGAGCAGTACTTC.

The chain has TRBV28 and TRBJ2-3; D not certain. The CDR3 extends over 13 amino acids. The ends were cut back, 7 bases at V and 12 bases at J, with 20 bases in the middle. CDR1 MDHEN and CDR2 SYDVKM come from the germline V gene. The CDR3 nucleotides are TGTGCCAGCAACTTAAGGGCACCACCACCCCAGTATTTT. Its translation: CASNLRAPPPQYF.

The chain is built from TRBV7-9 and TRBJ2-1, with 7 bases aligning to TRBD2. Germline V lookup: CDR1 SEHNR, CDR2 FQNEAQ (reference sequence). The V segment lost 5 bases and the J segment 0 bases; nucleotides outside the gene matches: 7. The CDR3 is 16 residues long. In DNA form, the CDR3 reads TGTGCCAGCAGCCCCCTAGCGGCAAGCTCCTACAATGAGCAGTTCTTC. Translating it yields CASSPLAASSYNEQFF.

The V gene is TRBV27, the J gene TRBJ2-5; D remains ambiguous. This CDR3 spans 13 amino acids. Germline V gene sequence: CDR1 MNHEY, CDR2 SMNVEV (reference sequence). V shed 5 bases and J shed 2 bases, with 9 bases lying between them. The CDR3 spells CASSGVRQETQYF. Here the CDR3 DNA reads TGTGCCAGCAGTGGGGTACGACAAGAGACCCAGTACTTC.

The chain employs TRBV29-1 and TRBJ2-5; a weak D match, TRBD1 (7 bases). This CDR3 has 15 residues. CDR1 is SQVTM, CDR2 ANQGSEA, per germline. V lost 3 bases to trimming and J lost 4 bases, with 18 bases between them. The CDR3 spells CSVDKLGQGGETQYF. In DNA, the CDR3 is TGCAGCGTTGATAAGTTGGGGCAGGGGGGAGAGACCCAGTACTTC.

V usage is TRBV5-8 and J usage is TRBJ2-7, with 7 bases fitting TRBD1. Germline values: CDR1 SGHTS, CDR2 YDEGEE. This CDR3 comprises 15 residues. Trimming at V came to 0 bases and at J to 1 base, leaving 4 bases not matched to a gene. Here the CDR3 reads CASSLEGTASYEQYF. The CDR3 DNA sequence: TGTGCCAGCAGCTTGGAGGGGACAGCTTCCTACGAGCAGTACTTC.

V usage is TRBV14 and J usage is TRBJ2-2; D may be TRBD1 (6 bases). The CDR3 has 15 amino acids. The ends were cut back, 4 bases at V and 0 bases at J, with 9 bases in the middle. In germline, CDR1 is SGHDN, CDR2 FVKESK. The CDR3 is CASSRGRSNTGELFF. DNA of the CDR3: TGTGCCAGCAGCCGGGGGCGGTCGAACACCGGGGAGCTGTTTTTT. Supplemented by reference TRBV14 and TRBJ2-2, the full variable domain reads EAGVTQFPSHSVIEKGQTVTLRCDPISGHDNLYWYRRVMGKEIKFLLHFVKESKQDESGMPNNRFLAERTGGTYSTLKVQPAELEDSGVYFCASSRGRSNTGELFFGEGSRLTVL.

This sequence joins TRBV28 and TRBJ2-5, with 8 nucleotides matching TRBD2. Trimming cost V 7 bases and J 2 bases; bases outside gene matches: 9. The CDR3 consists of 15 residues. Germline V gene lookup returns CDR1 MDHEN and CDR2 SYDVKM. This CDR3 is CASTSPGLGQETQYF. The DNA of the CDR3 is TGTGCCAGCACCTCCCCGGGACTAGGACAAGAGACCCAGTACTTC.

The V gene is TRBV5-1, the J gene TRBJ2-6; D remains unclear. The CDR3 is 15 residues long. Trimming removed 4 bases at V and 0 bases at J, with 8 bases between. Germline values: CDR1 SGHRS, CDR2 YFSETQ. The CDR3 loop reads CASSPEFSGANVLTF. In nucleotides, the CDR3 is TGCGCCAGCAGCCCTGAGTTCTCTGGGGCCAACGTCCTGACTTTC. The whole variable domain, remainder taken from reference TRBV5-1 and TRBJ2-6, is KAGVTQTPRYLIKTRGQQVTLSCSPISGHRSVSWYQQTPGQGLQFLFEYFSETQRNKGNFPGRFSGRQFSNSRSEMNVSTLELGDSALYLCASSPEFSGANVLTFGAGSRLTVL.

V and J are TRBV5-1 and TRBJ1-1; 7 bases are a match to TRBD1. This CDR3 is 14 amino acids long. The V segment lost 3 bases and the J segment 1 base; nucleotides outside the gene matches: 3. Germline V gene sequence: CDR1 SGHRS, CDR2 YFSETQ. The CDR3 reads CASSSGTANTEAFF. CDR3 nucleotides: TGCGCCAGCAGCTCCGGGACAGCGAACACTGAAGCTTTCTTT.

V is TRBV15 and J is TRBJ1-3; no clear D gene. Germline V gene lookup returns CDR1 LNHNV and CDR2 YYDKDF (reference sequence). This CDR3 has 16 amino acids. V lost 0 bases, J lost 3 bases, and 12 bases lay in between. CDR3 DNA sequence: TGTGCCACCAGCAGAGATCCCCCCGGGGTTGGAAACACCATATATTTT. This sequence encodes CATSRDPPGVGNTIYF.

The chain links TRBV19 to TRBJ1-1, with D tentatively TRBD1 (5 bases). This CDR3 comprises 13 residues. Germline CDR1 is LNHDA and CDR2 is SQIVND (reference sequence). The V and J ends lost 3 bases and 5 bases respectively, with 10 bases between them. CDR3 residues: CASSISEGTEAFF. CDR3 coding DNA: TGTGCCAGTAGTATCTCGGAGGGGACTGAAGCTTTCTTT.

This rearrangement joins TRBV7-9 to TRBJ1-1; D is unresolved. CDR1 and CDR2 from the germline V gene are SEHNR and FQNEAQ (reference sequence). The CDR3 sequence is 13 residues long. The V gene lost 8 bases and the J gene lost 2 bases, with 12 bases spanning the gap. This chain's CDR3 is CASYGQINTEAFF. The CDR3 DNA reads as TGTGCCAGCTACGGTCAGATAAACACTGAAGCTTTCTTT.